A single sample gave rise to the 25 T cell receptor beta chains below, sequenced in a study of blood T cell repertoires in COVID-19. The protocol was immunoSEQ multiplex PCR, while the TCRdb copy is restricted to in-frame clones and leaves out a portion. This repertoire shows just over 95,000 clones, 90% found once; its top ten account for about 5.5%. Sample: peripheral blood. The receptor source for this set is a man aged 45-60 years with acute or convalescent COVID-19.

The rearrangement uses TRBV27 and TRBJ2-1, with 7 bases that match TRBD1. CDR1 and CDR2 from the germline V gene are MNHEY and SMNVEV (reference sequence). Trimming removed 6 bases from V and 8 bases from J; junction bases left unmatched: 4. CDR3 length: 12 residues. CDR3 nucleotide sequence: TGTGCCAGCAGCCCGACAGGGCATGAGCAGTTCTTC. Translated: CASSPTGHEQFF.

V is TRBV18 and J is TRBJ1-2; TRBD1 is a possible D gene (5 bases). Germline CDR1 is KGHSH and CDR2 is LQKENI. V was trimmed by 2 bases and J by 5 bases, leaving 15 bases between them. This CDR3 comprises 15 residues. CDR3 amino acids: CASSPASRGGYGYTF. CDR3 DNA sequence: TGTGCCAGCTCACCAGCATCCCGGGGGGGTTATGGCTACACCTTC.

CDR3 nucleotides: TGTGCCACCACGACAGGGGGATCAGATACGCAGTATTTT. Protein product: CATTTGGSDTQYF. V gene TRBV19 combines with J gene TRBJ2-3; 9 bases match TRBD1. This CDR3 has 13 amino acids. The V and J ends lost 10 bases and 4 bases, in that order; junction bases with no gene match: 6. Germline loops: CDR1 LNHDA, CDR2 SQIVND (reference sequence). The whole variable domain, remainder taken from reference TRBV19 and TRBJ2-3, is DGGITQSPKYLFRKEGQNVTLSCEQNLNHDAMYWYRQDPGQGLRLIYYSQIVNDFQKGDIAEGYSVSREKKESFPLTVTSAQKNPTAFYLCATTTGGSDTQYFGPGTRLTVL.

The rearrangement uses TRBV5-6 and TRBJ2-7, with D hard to call. The CDR3 totals 11 residues. V was cut by 2 bases and J by 6 bases, with 6 bases left in between. The germline V gene encodes CDR1 SGHDT and CDR2 YYEEEE. This chain's CDR3 is CASSLSSEQYF. CDR3 in DNA: TGTGCCAGCAGCTTATCGTCCGAGCAGTACTTC.

CDR3 DNA: TGTGCCAGCAGCGATGGGCGACAGGCTGCCTACGAGCAGTACTTC. It specifies CASSDGRQAAYEQYF. The rearrangement links TRBV5-8 to TRBJ2-7; D possibly corresponds to TRBD1 (6 bases). Trimming left V 4 bases short and J 2 bases short, with 16 bases between. The CDR3 is made up of 15 amino acids. Germline CDR1 reads SGHTS; CDR2 reads YDEGEE.

CDR3: CASSPQQVDQPQHF. The DNA of the CDR3 is TGTGCCAGCTCACCACAACAGGTGGATCAGCCCCAGCATTTT. The rearrangement joins TRBV18 to TRBJ1-5; maybe TRBD1 (5 bases). Germline loops: CDR1 KGHSH, CDR2 LQKENI. Trimming took 1 base from V and 5 from J, leaving 9 bases between them. CDR3 length: 14 amino acids.

V usage is TRBV4-3 and J usage is TRBJ2-1, with 12 positions matching TRBD2. CDR1 and CDR2 from the germline V gene are LGHNA and YSLEER. Unmatched junction bases numbered 8, after V lost 3 bases and J lost 2 bases. The CDR3 consists of 18 residues. Here the CDR3 reads CASSQETSGSWAYNEQFF. The CDR3 DNA is TGCGCCAGCAGCCAGGAGACTAGCGGGAGTTGGGCCTACAATGAGCAGTTCTTC.

This sequence joins TRBV6-5 and TRBJ2-3, with unresolved D. This CDR3 is 13 amino acids long. CDR1 is MNHEY, CDR2 SVGAGI, per germline. Deletions cut 6 bases from V and 3 bases from J, with 10 bases between. The chain's CDR3 is CASSGRLTDTQYF. CDR3 nucleotide sequence: TGTGCCAGCAGCGGCAGACTTACAGATACGCAGTATTTT.

The chain uses TRBV12-5 and TRBJ2-7; 10 positions match TRBD2. This CDR3 has 16 residues. Germline CDR1 reads LGHNT; CDR2 reads FRNRAP. Unmatched junction bases numbered 5, after V lost 1 base and J lost 2 bases. CDR3 sequence reads: CASGLATGTSAYEQYF. The DNA for the CDR3 is TGTGCTAGTGGTTTGGCAACCGGGACTAGCGCCTACGAGCAGTACTTC.

The gene calls are TRBV6-2 or TRBV6-3 and TRBJ1-5, with TRBD1 identical over 10 bases. The V gene's germline CDR1 is MNHEY and CDR2 SVGEGT. Losses at the gene ends were 5 bases for V and 6 bases for J; bases not matched to a gene: 7. The CDR3 has 15 amino acids. The CDR3: CASSPDRGLSQPQHF. The CDR3, as DNA: TGTGCCAGCAGTCCCGACAGGGGGCTTAGTCAGCCCCAGCATTTT.

The chain combines TRBV30 with TRBJ2-4; no clear D gene. The CDR3 has 14 residues. V was trimmed by 2 bases and J by 0 bases, leaving 8 bases between them. Germline CDR1 reads GTSNPN; CDR2 reads SVGIG (reference sequence). CDR3 coding DNA: TGTGCCTGGAGTAAACAGCTAGCCAAAAACATTCAGTACTTC. It is translated as CAWSKQLAKNIQYF.

This clone was recorded a few times. V usage is TRBV29-1 and J usage is TRBJ2-5; maybe TRBD2 (5 bases). CDR3 length equals 15 residues. CDR1 SQVTM and CDR2 ANQGSEA come from the germline V gene. Trimming left V 4 bases short and J 4 bases short, with 19 bases between. This CDR3 reads CSVAPARVGGETQYF. The CDR3 coding sequence is TGCAGCGTTGCCCCCGCGAGGGTAGGAGGAGAGACCCAGTACTTC. The full variable domain, rest sourced from reference TRBV29-1 and TRBJ2-5, is SAVISQKPSRDICQRGTSLTIQCQVDSQVTMMFWYRQQPGQSLTLIATANQGSEATYESGFVIDKFPISRPNLTFSTLTVSNMSPEDSSIYLCSVAPARVGGETQYFGPGTRLLVL.

CDR3 DNA: TGTGCCAGCAGTTATATAGGGGGCGCGTCTGGAAACACCATATATTTT. Translation: CASSYIGGASGNTIYF. The chain links TRBV6-5 to TRBJ1-3, with 7 nucleotides matching TRBD1. The CDR3 consists of 16 residues. J was trimmed by 1 base and V by 3 bases; bases with no gene match: 6. Germline-derived CDR1 and CDR2 are MNHEY and SVGAGI.

The V gene is TRBV4-3, the J gene TRBJ2-7; TRBD2 matches 9 bases. CDR3 length: 17 amino acids. The trim removed 1 base at V and 1 base at J, leaving 8 bases unmatched. Germline V gene sequence: CDR1 LGHNA, CDR2 YSLEER. DNA of the CDR3: TGCGCCAGCAGCCAAGTCAGGGTAGCGGGAGAGTCCTACGAGCAGTACTTC. Its translation: CASSQVRVAGESYEQYF.

V gene TRBV7-2 combines with J gene TRBJ2-1; a weak D match, TRBD2 (6 bases). Germline CDR1 reads SGHTA; CDR2 reads FQGNSA. The V and J ends lost 1 base and 8 bases respectively, with 12 bases between them. The CDR3 contains 14 residues. This CDR3 is CASSLDGRSYEQFF. Written as DNA, the CDR3 is TGTGCCAGCAGCTTAGACGGGAGAAGCTATGAGCAGTTCTTC.

This clone appeared once. The chain is built from TRBV7-9 and TRBJ2-7; 7 bases are a match to TRBD2. The trim removed 5 bases at V and 4 bases at J, leaving 11 bases unmatched. The CDR3 loop spans 15 amino acids. Germline values: CDR1 SEHNR, CDR2 FQNEAQ (reference sequence). The CDR3 DNA reads TGTGCCAGCAGCCCCCGGGGGGATAGCCGGTACGAGCAGTACTTC. This sequence encodes CASSPRGDSRYEQYF.

This clone was observed once. The chain links TRBV19 to TRBJ2-1; the match to TRBD2 covers 11 bases. Per the germline V gene, CDR1 is LNHDA and CDR2 is SQIVND (reference sequence). There are 15 residues in the CDR3. The V and J ends lost 7 bases and 9 bases, in that order; junction bases with no gene match: 11. The CDR3 coding sequence is TGTGCCAGTAAGGGTCAACTAGCGGGAGCGTTTGAGCAGTTCTTC. Encoded protein: CASKGQLAGAFEQFF.

This clone was recorded a few times. The chain uses TRBV19 and TRBJ1-5; 9 bases agree with TRBD1. The CDR3 loop spans 14 amino acids. Losses at the gene ends were 5 bases for V and 5 bases for J; bases not matched to a gene: 4. Germline-derived CDR1 and CDR2 are LNHDA and SQIVND (reference sequence). The CDR3 protein is CASSGDREDQPQHF. The CDR3 region has the DNA TGTGCCAGTAGTGGGGACAGGGAAGATCAGCCCCAGCATTTT.

V and J are TRBV7-9 and TRBJ1-5, with D possibly TRBD1 on 6 matching bases. V shed 5 bases and J shed 6 bases, with 11 bases lying between them. The CDR3 runs 13 residues. Germline CDR1 is SEHNR and CDR2 is FQNEAQ (reference sequence). CDR3 nucleotides: TGTGCCAGCAGCGATGGACAGCTTCAGCCCCAGCATTTT. Its protein is CASSDGQLQPQHF. The entire variable domain, with the rest obtained from reference TRBV7-9 and TRBJ1-5, is as follows: DTGVSQNPRHKITKRGQNVTFRCDPISEHNRLYWYRQTLGQGPEFLTYFQNEAQLEKSRLLSDRFSAERPKGSFSTLEIQRTEQGDSAMYLCASSDGQLQPQHFGDGTRLSIL.

The chain carries TRBV7-9 and TRBJ1-2, with D uncertain. CDR1 is SEHNR, CDR2 FQNEAQ, per germline (reference sequence). This CDR3 region has 16 residues. V lost 5 bases and J lost 7, with 23 bases in between. CDR3 loop: CASSLRGSDSMVGYTF. The CDR3 nucleotides are TGTGCCAGCAGCCTCCGAGGGAGTGACTCTATGGTTGGCTACACCTTC.

The chain links TRBV3-1 (or the pseudogene TRBV3-2) to TRBJ1-2; the D gene is possibly TRBD1 (6 bases). Trimming stripped 1 base from V and 4 bases from J, with 16 bases between. The CDR3 is 16 amino acids. CDR1 and CDR2 from the germline V gene are LGHDT and YNNKEL (reference sequence). CDR3 nucleotide sequence: TGTGCCAGCAGCCAAGTACCGGGGGGCAGAACCTATGGCTACACCTTC. Amino acids: CASSQVPGGRTYGYTF.

The rearrangement links TRBV6-6 to TRBJ2-1, with TRBD2 matching 7 bases. J lost 3 bases, V lost 0 bases, and 2 bases had no gene match. The germline gives CDR1 MNHNY, CDR2 SVGAGI (reference sequence). There are 15 residues in the CDR3. In DNA form, the CDR3 reads TGTGCCAGCAGTTACTCGGCTAGCGGCTACAATGAGCAGTTCTTC. Translation: CASSYSASGYNEQFF.

This clone was seen once. The chain has TRBV19 and TRBJ2-5; TRBD2 aligns across 11 bases. Trimming cost V 7 bases and J 2 bases; bases outside gene matches: 9. This CDR3 comprises 16 residues. The germline V gene has CDR1 LNHDA and CDR2 SQIVND (reference sequence). For the CDR3, the DNA is TGTGCCAGTAAGATATCGGCTAGCGGGAGGCAAGAGACCCAGTACTTC. Amino acids: CASKISASGRQETQYF.

V is TRBV11-2 and J is TRBJ2-2, with 15 bases that match TRBD2. V lost 2 bases and J lost 5; bases outside the gene matches: 9. Per germline, CDR1 SGHAT and CDR2 FQNNGV. This CDR3 has 19 residues. The CDR3 protein is CASSLTRTSGRVGTGELFF. As DNA, the CDR3 is TGTGCCAGCAGCTTAACCCGGACTAGCGGGAGGGTTGGGACCGGGGAGCTGTTTTTT.

The J gene is TRBJ2-5, the V gene TRBV18; maybe TRBD1 (6 bases). Germline V gene data show CDR1 as KGHSH and CDR2 as LQKENI. Deletions cut 2 bases from V and 4 bases from J, with 14 bases between. This CDR3 region has 15 residues. The CDR3: CASSPTGQKVETQYF. The CDR3 DNA is TGTGCCAGCTCACCAACTGGACAGAAGGTAGAGACCCAGTACTTC.